The entry that follows covers one T cell receptor (beta chain) sequence. Participants were aged about 18 to 90 years, lived in 20 to 25 US areas, and enrolled virtually. Donors were grouped by their self-reported clinical history. Two negative PCRs, clearance, or symptom resolution characterized the recovered Cohort 3 donors. This sample was taken from a study of blood T cell repertoires in COVID-19. Study-wide background: Sample material is recorded as cDNA or gDNA derived from T cells, B-cell-depleted T cells, or PBMCs.

Trimming took off 0 bases at V and 5 bases at J, with 5 bases between the two ends. Germline assignment: CDR1 SGHAT and CDR2 FQNNGV. This CDR3 region has 13 residues. Produced via immunoSEQ multiplex PCR; TCRdb's table is partial and in-frame only. The table has over 200,000 clones, about 84% seen once. The clonotype was recovered from a man aged 60 to 75 who had recovered from COVID-19. The rearrangement uses TRBV11-2 and TRBJ1-5; no firm D call. Input material: PBMCs or T cells enriched from blood (not recorded which). The CDR3 DNA reads TGTGCCAGCAGCTTAGATCTAGATCAGCCCCAGCATTTT. Amino acid sequence: CASSLDLDQPQHF.